This T cell receptor beta chain came from a study of T cells after yellow fever vaccination. TCRdb reanalysed the 5' RACE reads using MiXCR and keeps one entry per CDR3 protein. The sample lists about 320,000 distinct CDR3 sequences; approximately 4.5% were seen once. The study, taken as a whole, reports: Contaminants from the bulk population, in the form of abundant clonotypes, could be found in FACS-sorted repertoires.

As to this clonotype: Its antigen is not known.

The sequences come from PBMCs, collected 15 days after the yellow fever booster vaccination. This clonotype originated in a man aged 18-30 years who received the YFV17D yellow fever vaccine.

CDR3 protein: CASSQETMTATYEQYF. CDR3 nucleotide sequence: TGCGCCAGCAGCCAAGAGACGATGACAGCCACCTACGAGCAGTACTTC. V and J are TRBV4-1 and TRBJ2-7, with a tentative D call TRBD1 (5 bases). Germline CDR1 reads MGHRA; CDR2 reads YSYEKL. This CDR3 spans 16 amino acids. Trimming pared 0 bases from V and 2 bases from J, leaving 14 bases between.